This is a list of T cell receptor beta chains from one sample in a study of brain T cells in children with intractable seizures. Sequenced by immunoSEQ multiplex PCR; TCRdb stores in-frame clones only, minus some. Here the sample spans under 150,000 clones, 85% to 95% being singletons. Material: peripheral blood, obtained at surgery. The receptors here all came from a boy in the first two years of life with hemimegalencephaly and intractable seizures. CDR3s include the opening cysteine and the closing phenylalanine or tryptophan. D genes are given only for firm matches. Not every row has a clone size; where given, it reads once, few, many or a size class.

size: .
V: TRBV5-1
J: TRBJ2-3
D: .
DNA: TGCGCCAGCAGCTTCGCAGATACGCAGTATTTT
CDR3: CASSFADTQYF

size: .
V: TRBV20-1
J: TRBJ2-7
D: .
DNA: TGCAGTGTGGGGTCGTACCGCGAGCAGTACTTC
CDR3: CSVGSYREQYF

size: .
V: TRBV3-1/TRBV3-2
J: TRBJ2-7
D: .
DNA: TGTGCCAGCAGCCAAGACGGGGGAGAGACCTACGAGCAGTACTTC
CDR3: CASSQDGGETYEQYF

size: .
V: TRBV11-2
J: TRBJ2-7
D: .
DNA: TGTGCCAGCAGCCCCGCAGCCGGACCGGGACCTATGTCCTACTACGAGCAGTACTTC
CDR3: CASSPAAGPGPMSYYEQYF

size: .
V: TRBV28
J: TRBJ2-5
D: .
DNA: TGTGCCAGCAGTTTAACGGGAGCCGCGGAGACCCAGTACTTC
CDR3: CASSLTGAAETQYF

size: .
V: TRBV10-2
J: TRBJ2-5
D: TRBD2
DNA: TGCGCCAGCGGGGGAGGGGAGACCCAGTACTTC
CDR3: CASGGGETQYF

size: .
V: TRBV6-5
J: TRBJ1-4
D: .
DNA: TGTGCCAGCCCCGCGCTCTTCCCTAATGAAAAACTGTTTTTT
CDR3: CASPALFPNEKLFF

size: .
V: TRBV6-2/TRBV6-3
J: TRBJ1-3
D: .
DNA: TGTGCCAGCAGCGACGTGGCCTTCTCTGGAAACACCATATATTTT
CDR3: CASSDVAFSGNTIYF

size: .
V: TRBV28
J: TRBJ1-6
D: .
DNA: TGTGCCAGCAGTTCCGTCCGGAGTGGAAATTCACCCCTCCACTTT
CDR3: CASSSVRSGNSPLHF

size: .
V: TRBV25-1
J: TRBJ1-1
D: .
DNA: TGTGCCAGCAGTGAGGGTCGGGGGACTGAAGCTTTCTTT
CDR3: CASSEGRGTEAFF

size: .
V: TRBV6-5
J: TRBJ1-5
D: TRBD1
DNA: TGTGCCACTACAGGACAGGGGGCCAATCAGCCCCAGCATTTT
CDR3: CATTGQGANQPQHF

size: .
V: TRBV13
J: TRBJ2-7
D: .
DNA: TGTGCCAGCAGCTTACTGGGGGGTCTCGAGCAGTACTTC
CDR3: CASSLLGGLEQYF

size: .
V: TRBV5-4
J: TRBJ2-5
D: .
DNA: TGTGCCAGCAGCCTCACTGCAGGGACGGTGGAGACCCAGTACTTC
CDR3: CASSLTAGTVETQYF

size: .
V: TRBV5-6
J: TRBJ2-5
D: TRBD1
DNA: TGTGCCAGCAGCTTGGCAGGGGGAAGGGTCTCCCAGTACTTC
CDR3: CASSLAGGRVSQYF

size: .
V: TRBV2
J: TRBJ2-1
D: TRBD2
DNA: TGTGCCAGCAGGCTAAAGGGCAGCGGGAGTTACAATGAGCAGTTCTTC
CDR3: CASRLKGSGSYNEQFF

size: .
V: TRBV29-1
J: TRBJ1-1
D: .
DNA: TGCAGCGTTGAAGGATTCAGCATGAACACTGAAGCTTTCTTT
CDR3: CSVEGFSMNTEAFF

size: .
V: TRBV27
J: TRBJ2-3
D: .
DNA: TGTGCCAGCAGTTTATCAGTCAGTGATACGCAGTATTTT
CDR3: CASSLSVSDTQYF

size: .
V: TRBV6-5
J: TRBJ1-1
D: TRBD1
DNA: TGTGCCAGCACCTTGACAGGGGTTAGGACTGAAGCTTTCTTT
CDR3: CASTLTGVRTEAFF

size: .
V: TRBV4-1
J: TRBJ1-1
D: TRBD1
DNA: TGCGCCAGCAGCCAACTGACAGGGTCGAACACTGAAGCTTTCTTT
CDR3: CASSQLTGSNTEAFF

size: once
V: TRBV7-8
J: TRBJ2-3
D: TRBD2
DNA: TGTGCCAGCAGCGAACTACTAGCGGGAGGCCTTCCTAGCACAGATACGCAGTATTTT
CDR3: CASSELLAGGLPSTDTQYF

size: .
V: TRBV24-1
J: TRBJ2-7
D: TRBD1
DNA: TGTGCCACCAGTGATCCCGGGACAGGCGGTCTTGGAGAGCAGTACTTC
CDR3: CATSDPGTGGLGEQYF

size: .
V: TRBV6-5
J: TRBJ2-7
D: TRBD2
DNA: TGTGCCAGCAGTTACTCCGGGAGGGCGAGCGAGCAGTACTTC
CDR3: CASSYSGRASEQYF

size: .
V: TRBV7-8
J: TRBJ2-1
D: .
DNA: TGTGCCAGCAGCTGGGTCACCAGGGCGTCGTACTTGTACAATGAGCAGTTCTTC
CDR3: CASSWVTRASYLYNEQFF

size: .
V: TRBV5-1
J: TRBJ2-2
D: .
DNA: TGCGCCAGCAGCCCGCTTCCAAGGGCCGCCGGGGAGCTGTTTTTT
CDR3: CASSPLPRAAGELFF

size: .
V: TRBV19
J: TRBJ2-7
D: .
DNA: TGTGCCAGTAGTATCTCAGGGGTAGGAGAGCAGTACTTC
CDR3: CASSISGVGEQYF

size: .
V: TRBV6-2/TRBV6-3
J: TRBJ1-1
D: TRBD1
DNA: TGTGCCAGCAGTTATCTCGGGACAGGGAACACTGAAGCTTTCTTT
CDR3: CASSYLGTGNTEAFF

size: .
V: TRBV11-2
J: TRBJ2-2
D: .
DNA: TGTGCCAGCAGCCTAGGCGTCGGGGGGCTGTTTTTT
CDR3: CASSLGVGGLFF

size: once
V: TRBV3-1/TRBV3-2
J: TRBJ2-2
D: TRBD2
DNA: TGTGCCAGCAGTCTTACTAGCGGGAGTGACACCGGGGAGCTGTTTTTT
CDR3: CASSLTSGSDTGELFF

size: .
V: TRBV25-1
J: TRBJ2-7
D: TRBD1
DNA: TGTGCCAGCAGTGAAGCACGGACAGGGGGCTACGAGCAGTACTTC
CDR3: CASSEARTGGYEQYF

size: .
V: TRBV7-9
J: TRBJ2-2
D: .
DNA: TGTGCCAGCAGCTTAACTCCCGCGGGGATACTAGGGAACACCGGGGAGCTGTTTTTT
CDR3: CASSLTPAGILGNTGELFF

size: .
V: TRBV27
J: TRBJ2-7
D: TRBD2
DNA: TGTGCCACCCAAGGACTAGCGGCCTACGAGCAGTACTTC
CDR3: CATQGLAAYEQYF

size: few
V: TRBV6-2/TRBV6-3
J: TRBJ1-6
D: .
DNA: TGTGCCAGCAGTTACGGGCCCCTAAAGATCACCCTCCACTTT
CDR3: CASSYGPLKITLHF

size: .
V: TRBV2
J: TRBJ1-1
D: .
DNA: TGTGCCAGCAGTGAAAGGGGAGGGGGGACCGCTGAAGCTTTCTTT
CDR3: CASSERGGGTAEAFF

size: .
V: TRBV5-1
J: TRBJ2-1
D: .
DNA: TGCGCCAGCAGCGAAGACTGGATATACAATGAGCAGTTCTTC
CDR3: CASSEDWIYNEQFF

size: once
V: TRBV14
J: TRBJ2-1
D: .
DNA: TGTGCCAGCAGCCAAGGAGCCCGAAGCGGGCCTTCCTACAATGAGCAGTTCTTC
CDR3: CASSQGARSGPSYNEQFF

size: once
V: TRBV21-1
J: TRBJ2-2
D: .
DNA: TGTGCCAGCACTCGCCCAAAGAGGCAGGGCTACACCGGGGAGCTGTTTTTT
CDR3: CASTRPKRQGYTGELFF

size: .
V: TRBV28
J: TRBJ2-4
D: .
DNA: TGTGCCAGCAGAACCCTGGGGATAGACATTCAGTACTTC
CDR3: CASRTLGIDIQYF

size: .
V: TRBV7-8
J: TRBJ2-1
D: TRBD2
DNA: TGTGCCAGCAGCCTAGCGGGAGGGATCTATGAGCAGTTCTTC
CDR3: CASSLAGGIYEQFF

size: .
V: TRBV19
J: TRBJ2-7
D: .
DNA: TGTGCCAGTAGGAGGGGCCGCGGGTACGAGCAGTACTTC
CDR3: CASRRGRGYEQYF

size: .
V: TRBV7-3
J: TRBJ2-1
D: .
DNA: TGTGCCAGCAGCCCAGCCTACGGCTCCTACAATGAGCAGTTCTTC
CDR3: CASSPAYGSYNEQFF

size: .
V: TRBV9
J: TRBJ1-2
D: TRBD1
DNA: TGTGCCAGCAGCCCTCGGACAGGCAAATATGAGAGTGGCTACACCTTC
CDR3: CASSPRTGKYESGYTF

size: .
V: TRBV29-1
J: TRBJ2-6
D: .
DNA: TGCAGCGTTAGTGGACATTTGGGCTCTGGGGCCAACGTCCTGACTTTC
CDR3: CSVSGHLGSGANVLTF

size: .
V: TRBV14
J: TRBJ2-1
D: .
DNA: TGTGCCAGCAGCCAAGAGTCGTGGTGGAGGGGTTACAATGAGCAGTTCTTC
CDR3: CASSQESWWRGYNEQFF

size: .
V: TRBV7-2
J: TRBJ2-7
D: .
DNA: TGTGCCAGCAGCTTAGCGACCCACGAGCAGTACTTC
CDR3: CASSLATHEQYF

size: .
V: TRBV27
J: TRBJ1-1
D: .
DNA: TGTGCCAGCAGTCACAGGGTTGGGGGGAACACTGAAGCTTTCTTT
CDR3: CASSHRVGGNTEAFF

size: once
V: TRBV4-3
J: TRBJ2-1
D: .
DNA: TGCGCCAGCAGCCTAGGGGACCTGCAACTCTACAATGAGCAGTTCTTC
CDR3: CASSLGDLQLYNEQFF